This T cell receptor beta chain was identified in a study of T cell responses to AZD1222 COVID-19 vaccine. The CDR3 is 14 amino acids. Germline V gene sequence: CDR1 SGHTA, CDR2 FQGTGA. J lost 7 bases, V lost 5 bases, and 8 bases had no gene match. The table came from immunoSEQ multiplex PCR; TCRdb's copy has only in-frame clones and leaves some out. The table has 30,000 to 35,000 clones, approximately 78% seen once. This chain joins TRBV7-3 and TRBJ2-1, with 7 bases aligning to TRBD2. Sequencing used peripheral blood, obtained 28 days after the second AZD1222 dose. The TCR comes from an adult who received the AZD1222 COVID-19 vaccine. For the CDR3, the DNA is TGTGCCAGCAGCGAAGTAGGGCGGGAGAATGAGCAGTTCTTC. Its protein product is CASSEVGRENEQFF.